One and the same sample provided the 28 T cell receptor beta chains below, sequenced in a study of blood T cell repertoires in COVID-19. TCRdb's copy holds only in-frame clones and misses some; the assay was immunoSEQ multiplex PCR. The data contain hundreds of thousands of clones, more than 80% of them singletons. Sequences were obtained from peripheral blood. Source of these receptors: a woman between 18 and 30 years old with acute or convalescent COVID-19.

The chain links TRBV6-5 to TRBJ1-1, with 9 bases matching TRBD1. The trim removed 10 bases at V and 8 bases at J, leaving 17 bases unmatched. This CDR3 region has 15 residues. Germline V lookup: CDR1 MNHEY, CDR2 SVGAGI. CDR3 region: CAMRERQGEWGEAFF. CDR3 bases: TGTGCCATGAGGGAGAGACAGGGGGAATGGGGCGAAGCTTTCTTT.

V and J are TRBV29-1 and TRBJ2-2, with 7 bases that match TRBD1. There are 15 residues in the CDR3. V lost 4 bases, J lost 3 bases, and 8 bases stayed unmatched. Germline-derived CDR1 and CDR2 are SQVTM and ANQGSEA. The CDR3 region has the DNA TGCAGCGTTGCTCCCGGGACAGCTTACACCGGGGAGCTGTTTTTT. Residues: CSVAPGTAYTGELFF.

The CDR3 DNA follows: TGTGCCAGCAGCGCCAGGAGGGGCTACACCTTC. This encodes CASSARRGYTF. The gene calls are TRBV9 and TRBJ1-2; D gene unclear. V was cut by 3 bases and J by 8 bases, with 8 bases left in between. CDR3 length: 11 residues. CDR1 is SGDLS, CDR2 YYNGEE, per germline.

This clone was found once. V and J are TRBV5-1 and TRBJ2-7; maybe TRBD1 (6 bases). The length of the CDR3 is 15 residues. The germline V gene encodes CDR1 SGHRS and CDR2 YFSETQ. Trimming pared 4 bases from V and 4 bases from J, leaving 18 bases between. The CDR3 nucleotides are TGCGCCAGCAGCCCTCCCCCGGACAGATATTACGAGCAGTACTTC. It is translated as CASSPPPDRYYEQYF.

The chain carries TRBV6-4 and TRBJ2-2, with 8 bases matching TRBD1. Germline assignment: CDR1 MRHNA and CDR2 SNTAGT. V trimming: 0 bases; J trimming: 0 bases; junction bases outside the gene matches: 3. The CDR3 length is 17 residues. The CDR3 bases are TGTGCCAGCAGTGACTCGGCAGGGGGCCCGAACACCGGGGAGCTGTTTTTT. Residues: CASSDSAGGPNTGELFF.

Here the CDR3 DNA reads TGCGCCAGCAGCTTGGAGATCAGGGGAAGCACAGATACGCAGTATTTT. Translated: CASSLEIRGSTDTQYF. V is TRBV5-1 and J is TRBJ2-3, with TRBD1 as a possible D gene (6 bases). The V and J ends lost 0 bases and 0 bases respectively, with 11 bases between them. The germline gives CDR1 SGHRS, CDR2 YFSETQ. The length of the CDR3 is 16 residues.

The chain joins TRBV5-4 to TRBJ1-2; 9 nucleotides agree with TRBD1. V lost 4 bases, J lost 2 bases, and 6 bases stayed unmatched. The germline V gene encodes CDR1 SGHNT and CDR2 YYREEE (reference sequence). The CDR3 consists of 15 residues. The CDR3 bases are TGTGCCAGCAGCCCCAGGACAGGGGCCAACTATGGCTACACCTTC. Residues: CASSPRTGANYGYTF.

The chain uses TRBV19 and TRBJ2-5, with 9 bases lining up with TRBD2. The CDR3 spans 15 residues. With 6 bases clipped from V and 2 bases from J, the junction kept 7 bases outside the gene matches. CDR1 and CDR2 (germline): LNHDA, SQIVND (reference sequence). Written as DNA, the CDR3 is TGTGCCAGTAGCGCTAGCGGGGCTGAACAAGAGACCCAGTACTTC. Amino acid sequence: CASSASGAEQETQYF.

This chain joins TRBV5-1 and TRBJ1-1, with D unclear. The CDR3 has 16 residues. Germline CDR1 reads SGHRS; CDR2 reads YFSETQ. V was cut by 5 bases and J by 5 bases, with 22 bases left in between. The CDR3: CASRVEGPTRRTEAFF. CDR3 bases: TGCGCCAGCAGGGTAGAAGGCCCAACAAGGAGGACTGAAGCTTTCTTT.

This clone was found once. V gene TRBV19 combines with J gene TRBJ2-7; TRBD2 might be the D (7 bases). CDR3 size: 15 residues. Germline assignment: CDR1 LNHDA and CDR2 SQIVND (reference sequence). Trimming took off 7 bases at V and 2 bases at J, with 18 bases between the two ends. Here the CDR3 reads CASKIWEGDTYEQYF. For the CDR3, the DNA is TGTGCCAGTAAGATTTGGGAGGGGGACACCTACGAGCAGTACTTC.

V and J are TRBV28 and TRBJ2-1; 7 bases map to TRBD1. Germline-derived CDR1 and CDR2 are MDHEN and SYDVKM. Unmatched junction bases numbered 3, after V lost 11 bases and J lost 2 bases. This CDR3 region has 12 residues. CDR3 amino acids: CAWGQPYNEQFF. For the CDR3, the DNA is TGTGCCTGGGGACAGCCCTACAATGAGCAGTTCTTC.

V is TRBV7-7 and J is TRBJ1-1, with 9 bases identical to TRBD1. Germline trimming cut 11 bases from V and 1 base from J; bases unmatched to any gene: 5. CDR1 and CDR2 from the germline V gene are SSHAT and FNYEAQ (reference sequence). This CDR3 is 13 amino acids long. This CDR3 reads CAVRDRENTEAFF. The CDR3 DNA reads TGTGCCGTCCGGGACAGGGAGAACACTGAAGCTTTCTTT.

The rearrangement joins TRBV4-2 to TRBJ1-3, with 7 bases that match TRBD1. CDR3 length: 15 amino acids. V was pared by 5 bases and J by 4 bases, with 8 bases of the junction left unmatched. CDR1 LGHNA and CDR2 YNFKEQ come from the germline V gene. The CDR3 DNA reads TGTGCCAGCAGCGCCGGGGCAGGGGGAGGAAACACCATATATTTT. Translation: CASSAGAGGGNTIYF.

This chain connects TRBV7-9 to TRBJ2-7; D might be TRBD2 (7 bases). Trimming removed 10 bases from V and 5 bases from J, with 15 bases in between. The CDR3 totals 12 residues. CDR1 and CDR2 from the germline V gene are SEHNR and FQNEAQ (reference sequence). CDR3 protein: CATEGEGHEQYF. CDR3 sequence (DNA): TGTGCCACCGAGGGGGAGGGCCACGAGCAGTACTTC.

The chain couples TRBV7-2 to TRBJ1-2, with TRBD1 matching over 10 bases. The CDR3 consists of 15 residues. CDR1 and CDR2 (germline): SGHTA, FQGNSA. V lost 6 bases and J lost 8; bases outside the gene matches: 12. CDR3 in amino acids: CASSQTGTGARGYTF. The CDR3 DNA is TGTGCCAGCAGTCAGACCGGGACAGGGGCGCGGGGCTACACCTTC.

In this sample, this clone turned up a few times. CDR3 coding DNA: TGTGCCAGCAGTTACGGGGGGGCTGAAAAACTGTTTTTT. Protein product: CASSYGGAEKLFF. The J gene is TRBJ1-4, the V gene TRBV6-5; D perhaps matches TRBD1 (6 bases). CDR1 is MNHEY and CDR2 is SVGAGI in the germline V gene. The CDR3 sequence is 13 residues long. V lost 2 bases and J 7 bases, leaving 8 bases between the germline ends.

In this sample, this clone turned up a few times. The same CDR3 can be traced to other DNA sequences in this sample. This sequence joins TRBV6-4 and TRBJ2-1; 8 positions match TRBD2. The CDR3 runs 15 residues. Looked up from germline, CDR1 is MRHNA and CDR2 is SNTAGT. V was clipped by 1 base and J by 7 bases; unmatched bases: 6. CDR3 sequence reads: CASSDLAGGGNEQFF. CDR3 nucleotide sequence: TGTGCCAGCAGTGACTTGGCGGGGGGCGGTAATGAGCAGTTCTTC.

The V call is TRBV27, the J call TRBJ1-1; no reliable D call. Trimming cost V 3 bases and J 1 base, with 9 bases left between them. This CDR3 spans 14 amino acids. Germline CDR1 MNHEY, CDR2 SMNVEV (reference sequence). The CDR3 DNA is TGTGCCAGCAGTTTCCGGCGGCAGAACACTGAAGCTTTCTTT. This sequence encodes CASSFRRQNTEAFF.

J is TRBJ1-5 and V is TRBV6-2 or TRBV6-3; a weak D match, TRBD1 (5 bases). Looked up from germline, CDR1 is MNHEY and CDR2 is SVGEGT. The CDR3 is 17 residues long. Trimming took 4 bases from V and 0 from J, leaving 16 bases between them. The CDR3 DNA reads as TGTGCCAGCAGTTCAGGGCAAAATAGGAATAGCAATCAGCCCCAGCATTTT. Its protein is CASSSGQNRNSNQPQHF.

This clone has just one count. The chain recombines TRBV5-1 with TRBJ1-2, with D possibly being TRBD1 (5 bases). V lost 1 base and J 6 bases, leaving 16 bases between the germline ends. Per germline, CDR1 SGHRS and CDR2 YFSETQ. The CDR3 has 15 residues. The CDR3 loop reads CASSLRGGTWDGYTF. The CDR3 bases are TGCGCCAGCAGCTTGCGGGGGGGAACTTGGGATGGCTACACCTTC. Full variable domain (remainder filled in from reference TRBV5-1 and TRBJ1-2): KAGVTQTPRYLIKTRGQQVTLSCSPISGHRSVSWYQQTPGQGLQFLFEYFSETQRNKGNFPGRFSGRQFSNSRSEMNVSTLELGDSALYLCASSLRGGTWDGYTFGSGTRLTVV.

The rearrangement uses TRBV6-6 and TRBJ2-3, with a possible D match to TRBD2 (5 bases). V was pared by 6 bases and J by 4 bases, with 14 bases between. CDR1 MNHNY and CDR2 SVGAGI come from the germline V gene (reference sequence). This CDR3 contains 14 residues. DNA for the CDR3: TGTGCCAGCAGCCCCGAGGGTGGCGCAGATACGCAGTATTTT. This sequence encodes CASSPEGGADTQYF.

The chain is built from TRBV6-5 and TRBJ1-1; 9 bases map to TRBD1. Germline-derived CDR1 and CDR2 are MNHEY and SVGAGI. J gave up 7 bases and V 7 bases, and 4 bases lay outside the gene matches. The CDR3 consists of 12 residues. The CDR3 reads CASTPGQGEAFF. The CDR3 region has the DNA TGTGCCAGCACCCCGGGACAGGGTGAAGCTTTCTTT.

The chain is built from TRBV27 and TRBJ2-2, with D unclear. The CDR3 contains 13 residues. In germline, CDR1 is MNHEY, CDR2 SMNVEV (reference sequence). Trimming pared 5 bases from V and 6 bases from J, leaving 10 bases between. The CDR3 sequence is CASSMEIPGELFF. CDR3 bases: TGTGCCAGCAGTATGGAGATACCCGGGGAGCTGTTTTTT.

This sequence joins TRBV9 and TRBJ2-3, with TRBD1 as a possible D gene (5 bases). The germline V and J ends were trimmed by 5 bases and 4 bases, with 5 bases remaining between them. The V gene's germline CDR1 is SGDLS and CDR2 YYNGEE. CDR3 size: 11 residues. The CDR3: CASRQADTQYF. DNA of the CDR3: TGTGCCAGCAGACAGGCAGATACGCAGTATTTT.

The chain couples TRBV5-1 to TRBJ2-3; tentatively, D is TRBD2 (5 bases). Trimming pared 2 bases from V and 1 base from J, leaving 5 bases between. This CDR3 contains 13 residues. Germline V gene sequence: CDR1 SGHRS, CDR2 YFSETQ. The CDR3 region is CASSFSGTDTQYF. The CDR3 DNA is TGCGCCAGCAGCTTTAGCGGCACAGATACGCAGTATTTT.

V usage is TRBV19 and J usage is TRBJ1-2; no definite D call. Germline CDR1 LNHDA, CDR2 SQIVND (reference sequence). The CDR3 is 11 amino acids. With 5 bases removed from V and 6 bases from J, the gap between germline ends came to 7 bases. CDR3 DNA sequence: TGTGCCAGTAGTTTGGGCCATGGCTACACCTTC. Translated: CASSLGHGYTF.

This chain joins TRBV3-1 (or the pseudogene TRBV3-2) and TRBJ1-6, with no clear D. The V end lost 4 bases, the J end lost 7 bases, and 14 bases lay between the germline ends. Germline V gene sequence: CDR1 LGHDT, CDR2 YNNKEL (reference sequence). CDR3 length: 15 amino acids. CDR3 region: CASSPALLKNSPLHF. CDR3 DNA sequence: TGTGCCAGCAGCCCCGCTTTACTTAAAAATTCACCCCTCCACTTT.

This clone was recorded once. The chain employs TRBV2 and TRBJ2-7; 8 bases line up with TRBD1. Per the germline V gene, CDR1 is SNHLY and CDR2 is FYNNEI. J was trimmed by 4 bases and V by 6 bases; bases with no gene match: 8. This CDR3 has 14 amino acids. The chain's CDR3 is CASSQDREWYEQYF. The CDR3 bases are TGTGCCAGCAGCCAGGACAGGGAATGGTACGAGCAGTACTTC.